This TCR beta chain was captured by sequencing in a study of cytomegalovirus exposure and HLA in healthy donors. Notes on the study in general: TCR beta sequences numbering 15,000 to 20,000 were associated with HLA alleles at 0.05 false discovery rate in a later analysis. Reportedly, a later analysis found an Asian-associated ancestry cluster had fewer N-insertions than the roughly 700-donor mean.

Researchers ran the PCR with 60 Vbeta and 13 Jbeta primers. Repertoires were generated with immunoSEQ multiplex PCR, while TCRdb's copy carries only in-frame clones and drops some. The sample lists about 94,000 clones; 81% were seen once. V was pared by 2 bases and J by 5 bases, with 14 bases between. Looked up from germline, CDR1 is SGHTA and CDR2 is FQGNSA. This CDR3 comprises 15 residues. About this clone: Its target is not known.

The TCR originated in a human donor in good health. Sequencing was done on a sample of PBMCs. The chain is built from TRBV7-2 and TRBJ2-3; D might be TRBD2 (5 bases). CDR3 in DNA: TGTGCCAGCAGCTTAAGCGGCCTAAAGGTAGATACGCAGTATTTT. Translated: CASSLSGLKVDTQYF.